The 14 T cell receptor beta chains reported below all come from one sample, sequenced in a study of blood T cell repertoires in COVID-19. The protocol was immunoSEQ multiplex PCR, while the TCRdb copy is restricted to in-frame clones and leaves out a portion. The sample comprises 300,000 to 400,000 clones, 88% of which are singletons, and around 1.2% rests with the top ten. Sequencing used PBMCs or T cells enriched from blood (not recorded which). The receptors derive from a woman under 30 who had recovered from COVID-19.

The chain uses TRBV10-1 and TRBJ2-7; the match to TRBD1 covers 7 bases. CDR3 length equals 13 residues. V shed 3 bases, J shed 6 bases, and the junction held 5 bases outside the gene matches. Germline assignment: CDR1 WNHNN and CDR2 SYGVQD (reference sequence). The DNA for the CDR3 is TGCGCCAGCAGTGAACCAGGGGGTCTCGAGCAGTACTTC. Translating gives CASSEPGGLEQYF.

The chain recombines TRBV14 with TRBJ2-4; D perhaps matches TRBD2 (7 bases). Germline CDR1 reads SGHDN; CDR2 reads FVKESK. Trimming removed 1 base at V and 7 bases at J, with 14 bases between. This CDR3 is 15 amino acids long. CDR3 sequence reads: CASSQAGGRGNIQYF. For the CDR3, the DNA is TGTGCCAGCAGCCAAGCGGGGGGCCGGGGTAACATTCAGTACTTC.

This clone has more than one count but fewer than ten. The genes are TRBV19 and TRBJ2-7, with D perhaps TRBD2 (6 bases). The germline V and J ends were trimmed by 6 bases and 2 bases, with 8 bases remaining between them. CDR3 length: 12 amino acids. CDR1 LNHDA and CDR2 SQIVND come from the germline V gene (reference sequence). The CDR3 region has the DNA TGTGCCAGTAGCGGGGGTACCTACGAGCAGTACTTC. Its translation is CASSGGTYEQYF.

The chain links TRBV7-2 to TRBJ1-2; D is uncertain. The CDR3 runs to 13 residues. Trimming pared 5 bases from V and 4 bases from J, leaving 11 bases between. CDR1 and CDR2 from the germline V gene are SGHTA and FQGNSA. The CDR3 nucleotides read TGTGCCAGCAGCCTCGACGGGTCCTATGGCTACACCTTC. Protein: CASSLDGSYGYTF.

This chain joins TRBV5-8 and TRBJ1-2, with D tentatively TRBD1 (6 bases). Per germline, CDR1 SGHTS and CDR2 YDEGEE. V lost 4 bases to trimming and J lost 7 bases, with 17 bases between them. The CDR3 runs 14 residues. The CDR3 region is CASSRGGRGRGYTF. The CDR3 DNA reads as TGTGCCAGCAGCAGGGGGGGTCGGGGACGTGGCTACACCTTC.

The chain links TRBV11-3 to TRBJ2-7, with TRBD1 identical over 8 bases. The CDR3 is 13 residues long. V lost 5 bases and J lost 5; bases outside the gene matches: 5. CDR1 and CDR2 (germline): SGHNT, YENEEA. The CDR3 spells CASSPDRVNEQYF. CDR3 sequence (DNA): TGTGCCAGCAGCCCGGACAGGGTCAACGAGCAGTACTTC.

The gene calls are TRBV19 and TRBJ1-1; 8 nucleotides align to TRBD1. This CDR3 has 15 residues. The V and J ends lost 5 bases and 1 base, in that order; junction bases with no gene match: 6. Germline V CDR1 and CDR2: LNHDA, SQIVND (reference sequence). The CDR3 reads CASSFPGTGNTEAFF. The CDR3 nucleotides read TGTGCCAGTAGTTTCCCCGGGACAGGGAACACTGAAGCTTTCTTT.

This chain uses TRBV7-3 with TRBJ1-1; 9 bases fit TRBD1. V shed 9 bases and J 2 bases; nucleotides not matched to a gene: 7. CDR1 SGHTA and CDR2 FQGTGA come from the germline V gene. CDR3 length: 14 amino acids. This CDR3 is CASKTGQGNTEAFF. In nucleotides, the CDR3 is TGTGCCAGTAAAACGGGACAGGGCAACACTGAAGCTTTCTTT.

The gene calls are TRBV5-1 and TRBJ2-3; the D gene is possibly TRBD1 (5 bases). The ends were cut back, 4 bases at V and 3 bases at J, with 15 bases in the middle. The CDR3 loop spans 15 amino acids. The germline gives CDR1 SGHRS, CDR2 YFSETQ. DNA of the CDR3: TGCGCCAGCAGCAGTTCAGGGCGGATGACAGATACGCAGTATTTT. It encodes CASSSSGRMTDTQYF.

This clone was recorded once. This chain links TRBV2 with TRBJ2-2; a weak D match, TRBD1 (6 bases). CDR3 size: 18 residues. Deletions cut 3 bases from V and 7 bases from J, with 24 bases between. CDR1 is SNHLY and CDR2 is FYNNEI in the germline V gene. The CDR3 DNA reads TGTGCCAGCAGTGAGAGGGGGTCCGGGACGGCCTTGGGCGGGGAGCTGTTTTTT. This encodes CASSERGSGTALGGELFF.

This chain's CDR3 is CSAFAGPEAFF. The CDR3 DNA reads as TGCAGCGCCTTCGCAGGCCCTGAAGCTTTCTTT. The chain is built from TRBV29-1 and TRBJ1-1, with unresolved D. Germline CDR1 is SQVTM and CDR2 is ANQGSEA. This CDR3 region has 11 residues. The V end was cut by 7 bases, the J end by 6 bases, with 12 bases between.

The chain couples TRBV10-3 to TRBJ1-2, with 9 bases identical to TRBD1. Germline V gene data show CDR1 as ENHRY and CDR2 as SYGVKD. The junction had 6 bases not matched to a gene; V was cut back by 6 bases and J by 1 base. The CDR3 length is 15 residues. DNA of the CDR3: TGTGCCATCAGCGGACAGGGGCGTATTAACTATGGCTACACCTTC. Translation: CAISGQGRINYGYTF.

This chain joins TRBV9 and TRBJ2-7; TRBD1 might be the D (5 bases). V gave up 0 bases and J gave up 2 bases, with 15 bases separating them. Germline-derived CDR1 and CDR2 are SGDLS and YYNGEE. The CDR3 is 16 amino acids. This CDR3 reads CASSVVIRGPAYEQYF. The DNA of the CDR3 is TGTGCCAGCAGCGTAGTAATAAGGGGTCCGGCCTACGAGCAGTACTTC.

This clone has just one count. The gene calls are TRBV5-1 and TRBJ2-1; 12 bases are shared with TRBD1. V shed 4 bases, J shed 8 bases, and the junction held 7 bases outside the gene matches. The CDR3 covers 15 residues. CDR1 is SGHRS and CDR2 is YFSETQ in the germline V gene. CDR3 amino acids: CASSVGTGGEDEQFF. CDR3 DNA sequence: TGCGCCAGCAGCGTCGGGACAGGGGGCGAGGATGAGCAGTTCTTC.